What follows are 25 T cell receptor beta chains derived from one specimen sequenced in a study of CD8 T cells in Susac syndrome. With random hexamers, reverse transcription was performed on 0.5 to 1 ug of RNA. TCRdb recomputed calls from the immunoSEQ multiplex PCR reads with MiXCR, one row per CDR3 protein. The sample has 150,000 to 250,000 distinct CDR3 sequences; roughly 95% are singletons. Sequenced sample: CD4+ T cells from PBMCs. The receptors stem from a human donor with multiple sclerosis.

J is TRBJ2-7 and V is TRBV27; 11 bases align to TRBD1. The CDR3 sequence is 15 residues long. Germline V gene data show CDR1 as MNHEY and CDR2 as SMNVEV (reference sequence). Trimming took 4 bases from V and 2 from J; bases not matched to a gene: 4. The DNA of the CDR3 is TGTGCCAGCAGTTCGGCGGGACAGGGGGCCTACGAGCAGTACTTC. Protein product: CASSSAGQGAYEQYF.

The J gene is TRBJ2-2, the V gene TRBV20-1; the D gene could be TRBD1 or TRBD2 (6 bases each). V lost 0 bases, J lost 6 bases, and 8 bases lay in between. CDR1 is DFQATT, CDR2 SNEGSKA, per germline (reference sequence). This CDR3 contains 13 residues. This chain's CDR3 is CSARDRGPGELFF. In DNA, the CDR3 is TGCAGTGCTAGAGATCGGGGGCCCGGGGAGCTGTTTTTT.

The chain recombines TRBV29-1 with TRBJ2-7; a possible D gene is TRBD2 (5 bases). Between the trimmed V and J ends, which lost 7 bases and 1 base, there was a span of 11 bases. This CDR3 region has 12 residues. From germline, CDR1 is SQVTM and CDR2 ANQGSEA. CDR3: CSAGLPSYEQYF. CDR3 nucleotides: TGCAGCGCTGGACTGCCTTCCTACGAGCAGTACTTC.

The CDR3 bases are TGTGCCAGCACCGCCAGGGCAGTCGACGAGCAGTACTTC. As protein: CASTARAVDEQYF. The V call is TRBV7-9, the J call TRBJ2-7; D might be TRBD1 (5 bases). Germline CDR1 is SEHNR and CDR2 is FQNEAQ (reference sequence). V was clipped by 7 bases and J by 5 bases, with 15 bases between them. This CDR3 contains 13 residues.

This clonotype turned up a few times. The V call is TRBV18, the J call TRBJ2-3; 7 bases fit TRBD2. Germline values: CDR1 KGHSH, CDR2 LQKENI. V was clipped by 5 bases and J by 0 bases; unmatched bases: 5. CDR3 size: 15 residues. The CDR3 spells CASSSSGTSTDTQYF. The CDR3 nucleotides read TGTGCCAGCTCATCGAGCGGGACTAGCACAGATACGCAGTATTTT.

CDR3 sequence reads: CASSAYPGPNIQYF. DNA of the CDR3: TGTGCCAGCAGTGCTTACCCAGGGCCCAACATTCAGTACTTC. V usage is TRBV6-4 and J usage is TRBJ2-4; TRBD1 might be the D (5 bases). The CDR3 has 14 amino acids. The germline V gene encodes CDR1 MRHNA and CDR2 SNTAGT. Deletions cut 4 bases from V and 7 bases from J, with 14 bases between.

This clonotype has ten or more counts. CDR3 in amino acids: CASSLGYEQYF. As DNA, the CDR3 is TGTGCCAGCAGCTTGGGGTACGAGCAGTACTTC. This chain joins TRBV28 and TRBJ2-7, with no clear D. V was trimmed by 6 bases and J by 4 bases, leaving 7 bases between them. Germline-derived CDR1 and CDR2 are MDHEN and SYDVKM. The length of the CDR3 is 11 residues.

The chain is built from TRBV20-1 and TRBJ2-2; 7 bases line up with TRBD2. The germline CDR1 and CDR2 sequences are DFQATT and SNEGSKA (reference sequence). V dropped 5 bases and J dropped 5; count of bases not matched to a gene: 11. This CDR3 is 15 amino acids long. CDR3 loop: CSAPPAGVRTGELFF. The CDR3, as DNA: TGCAGTGCTCCGCCGGCGGGAGTTAGGACCGGGGAGCTGTTTTTT.

This sequence joins TRBV12-3 or TRBV12-4 and TRBJ1-5; D ambiguous. The CDR3 is 15 residues long. The V and J ends lost 5 bases and 5 bases respectively, with 16 bases between them. The CDR3 loop is CASSTSSRGYQPQHF. CDR3 nucleotide sequence: TGTGCCAGCAGTACCTCTAGTCGGGGTTATCAGCCCCAGCATTTT.

This rearrangement joins TRBV2 to TRBJ1-2; D is unresolved. Germline loops: CDR1 SNHLY, CDR2 FYNNEI. This CDR3 spans 12 amino acids. V lost 6 bases to trimming and J lost 2 bases, with 7 bases between them. The CDR3: CASSRINYGYTF. In nucleotides, the CDR3 is TGTGCCAGCAGCCGAATCAACTATGGCTACACCTTC.

This clonotype was seen only once. The gene calls are TRBV3-1 and TRBJ2-7; D possibly corresponds to TRBD1 (5 bases). The V gene lost 1 base and the J gene lost 0 bases, with 16 bases spanning the gap. Germline loops: CDR1 LGHDT, CDR2 YNNKEL (reference sequence). This CDR3 contains 17 residues. The CDR3: CASSQGLRRQGSYEQYF. In DNA, the CDR3 is TGTGCCAGCAGCCAAGGACTGCGTAGGCAGGGCTCCTACGAGCAGTACTTC.

The genes are TRBV29-1 and TRBJ2-3, with 14 bases fitting TRBD2. The germline CDR1 and CDR2 sequences are SQVTM and ANQGSEA. After removal of 4 bases from V and 4 bases from J, the junction contained 1 base not matched to a gene. CDR3 length: 14 residues. CDR3 protein: CSVAGLAGADTQYF. The DNA of the CDR3 is TGCAGCGTTGCGGGACTAGCGGGGGCAGATACGCAGTATTTT.

The chain combines TRBV20-1 with TRBJ2-5; 7 nucleotides match TRBD1. Germline V gives CDR1 DFQATT, CDR2 SNEGSKA (reference sequence). This CDR3 region has 13 residues. CDR3 amino acids: CQALQGSMETQYF. The CDR3 coding sequence is TGCCAGGCTCTACAGGGGAGTATGGAGACCCAGTACTTC.

The gene calls are TRBV7-9 and TRBJ2-7; possibly TRBD1 or TRBD2 for D (5 bases each). The V gene's germline CDR1 is SEHNR and CDR2 FQNEAQ (reference sequence). This CDR3 has 14 amino acids. Trimming left V 6 bases short and J 5 bases short, with 17 bases between. CDR3 loop: CASRFEGRGHEQYF. The CDR3 DNA sequence: TGTGCCAGCAGGTTCGAGGGGCGCGGGCACGAGCAGTACTTC.

The chain employs TRBV7-9 and TRBJ2-1; 8 nucleotides agree with TRBD2. The germline V gene has CDR1 SEHNR and CDR2 FQNEAQ (reference sequence). The junction had 12 bases not matched to a gene; V was cut back by 8 bases and J by 9 bases. The CDR3 has 14 amino acids. The CDR3 DNA follows: TGTGCCAGCTGTGCTAAGCGGGAGTTAAGTGAGCAGTTCTTC. This encodes CASCAKRELSEQFF.

This rearrangement joins TRBV5-1 to TRBJ1-5, with D hard to call. CDR3 size: 13 residues. The V end was cut by 2 bases, the J end by 5 bases, with 8 bases between. CDR1 is SGHRS and CDR2 is YFSETQ in the germline V gene. The CDR3 region is CASSLSVDQPQHF. CDR3 in DNA: TGCGCCAGCAGCTTATCCGTAGATCAGCCCCAGCATTTT. The variable domain in full, completed from reference TRBV5-1 and TRBJ1-5, reads KAGVTQTPRYLIKTRGQQVTLSCSPISGHRSVSWYQQTPGQGLQFLFEYFSETQRNKGNFPGRFSGRQFSNSRSEMNVSTLELGDSALYLCASSLSVDQPQHFGDGTRLSIL.

This clonotype has just one count. The chain combines TRBV18 with TRBJ2-2, with D possibly being TRBD2 (5 bases). The CDR3 sequence is 14 residues long. Looked up from germline, CDR1 is KGHSH and CDR2 is LQKENI. V was cut by 3 bases and J by 4 bases, with 9 bases left in between. The CDR3 DNA is TGTGCCAGCTCACCTAGGACTTTCACCGGGGAGCTGTTTTTT. Amino acid sequence: CASSPRTFTGELFF.

This chain uses TRBV20-1 with TRBJ2-4; D remains unclear. Trimming took 0 bases from V and 2 from J, leaving 5 bases between them. CDR1 and CDR2 (germline): DFQATT, SNEGSKA (reference sequence). The CDR3 is made up of 13 amino acids. The CDR3 sequence: CSAREGPKNIQYF. CDR3 DNA sequence: TGCAGTGCTAGAGAAGGGCCCAAAAACATTCAGTACTTC.

This chain links TRBV7-3 with TRBJ2-7; TRBD2 is a possible D gene (5 bases). Germline V gives CDR1 SGHTA, CDR2 FQGTGA. CDR3 size: 15 residues. The germline V and J ends were trimmed by 4 bases and 5 bases, with 18 bases remaining between them. The CDR3 DNA follows: TGTGCCAGCAGCTCTCCGGACGTAGGGAGAAACGAGCAGTACTTC. The encoded protein is CASSSPDVGRNEQYF.

The V call is TRBV9, the J call TRBJ1-1, with D possibly being TRBD1 (5 bases). Germline V gene lookup returns CDR1 SGDLS and CDR2 YYNGEE. Trimming removed 4 bases at V and 8 bases at J, with 18 bases between. The CDR3 covers 14 residues. The CDR3 DNA reads as TGTGCCAGCAGCTCTCGGAGGGGAGGGGAGGAAGCTTTCTTT. Protein product: CASSSRRGGEEAFF.

The rearrangement links TRBV5-1 to TRBJ2-2, with D possibly TRBD1 on 5 matching bases. CDR1 SGHRS and CDR2 YFSETQ come from the germline V gene. CDR3 length: 14 residues. Trimming stripped 7 bases from V and 5 bases from J, with 15 bases between. The CDR3 nucleotides are TGCGCCAGCTCAGGGCAGGCGACTACCGGGGAGCTGTTTTTT. It translates to CASSGQATTGELFF.

This sequence joins TRBV18 and TRBJ2-3; unclear D gene. The CDR3 has 14 residues. Between the trimmed V and J ends, which lost 4 bases and 5 bases, there was a span of 13 bases. Germline V gene data show CDR1 as KGHSH and CDR2 as LQKENI. As DNA, the CDR3 is TGTGCCAGCTCACTTCCCAATGTGGGAGATACGCAGTATTTT. Amino acid sequence: CASSLPNVGDTQYF.

The genes are TRBV18 and TRBJ1-6, with unresolved D. Germline CDR1 and CDR2: KGHSH and LQKENI. V lost 5 bases to trimming and J lost 6 bases, with 5 bases between them. The length of the CDR3 is 12 residues. Written as DNA, the CDR3 is TGTGCCAGCTCAACCAGTAATTCACCCCTCCACTTT. Residues: CASSTSNSPLHF.

The genes are TRBV25-1 and TRBJ2-1; no clear D gene. Germline V gives CDR1 MGHDK, CDR2 SYGVNS. The CDR3 has 12 amino acids. Trimming left V 6 bases short and J 9 bases short, with 12 bases between. The CDR3 coding sequence is TGTGCCAGCAGCCCGATTGTCGGTGAGCAGTTCTTC. Amino acid sequence: CASSPIVGEQFF.

This chain links TRBV7-2 with TRBJ2-1; 13 bases are shared with TRBD2. Germline V gene sequence: CDR1 SGHTA, CDR2 FQGNSA. This CDR3 has 15 amino acids. Unmatched junction bases numbered 1, after V lost 3 bases and J lost 5 bases. In DNA form, the CDR3 reads TGTGCCAGCAGCTTCACTAGCGGGGGGGACAATGAGCAGTTCTTC. As protein: CASSFTSGGDNEQFF.